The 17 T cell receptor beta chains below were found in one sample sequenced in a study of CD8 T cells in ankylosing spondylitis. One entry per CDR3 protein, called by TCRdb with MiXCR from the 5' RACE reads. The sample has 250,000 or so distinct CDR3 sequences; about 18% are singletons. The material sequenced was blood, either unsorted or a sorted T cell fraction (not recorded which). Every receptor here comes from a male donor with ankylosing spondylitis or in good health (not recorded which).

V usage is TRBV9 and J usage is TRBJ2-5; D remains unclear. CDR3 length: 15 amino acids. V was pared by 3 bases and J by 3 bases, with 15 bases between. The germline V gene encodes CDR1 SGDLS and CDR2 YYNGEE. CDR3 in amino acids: CASSGWRENEETQYF. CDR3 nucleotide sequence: TGTGCCAGCAGCGGGTGGCGTGAAAATGAAGAGACCCAGTACTTC. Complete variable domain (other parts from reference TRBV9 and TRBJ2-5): DSGVTQTPKHLITATGQRVTLRCSPRSGDLSVYWYQQSLDQGLQFLIQYYNGEERAKGNILERFSAQQFPDLHSELNLSSLELGDSALYFCASSGWRENEETQYFGPGTRLLVL.

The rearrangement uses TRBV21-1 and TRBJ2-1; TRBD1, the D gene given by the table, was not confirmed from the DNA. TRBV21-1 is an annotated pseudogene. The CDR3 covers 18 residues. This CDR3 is CASSKAPGRDRVYNEQFF. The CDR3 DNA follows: TGTGCCAGCAGCAAAGCCCCGGGGCGGGATCGGGTTTACAATGAGCAGTTCTTC.

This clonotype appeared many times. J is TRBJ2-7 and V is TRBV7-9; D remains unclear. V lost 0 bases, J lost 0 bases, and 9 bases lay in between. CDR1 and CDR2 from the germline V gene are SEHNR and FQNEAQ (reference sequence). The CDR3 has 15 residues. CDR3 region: CASSLADGPSYEQYF. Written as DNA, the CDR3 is TGTGCCAGCAGCTTAGCGGACGGACCCTCCTACGAGCAGTACTTC.

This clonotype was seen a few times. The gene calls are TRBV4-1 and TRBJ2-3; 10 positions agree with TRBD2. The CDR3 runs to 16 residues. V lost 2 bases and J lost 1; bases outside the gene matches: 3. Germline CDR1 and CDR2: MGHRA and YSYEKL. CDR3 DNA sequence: TGCGCCAGCAGCCAACGACTAGCGGGTCGCACAGATACGCAGTATTTT. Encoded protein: CASSQRLAGRTDTQYF.

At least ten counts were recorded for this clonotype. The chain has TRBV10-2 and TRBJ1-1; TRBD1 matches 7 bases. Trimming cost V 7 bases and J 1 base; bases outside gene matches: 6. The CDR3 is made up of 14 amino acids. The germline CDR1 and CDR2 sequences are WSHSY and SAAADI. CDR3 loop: CASTGGQTNTEAFF. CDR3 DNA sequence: TGCGCCAGCACTGGGGGACAGACGAACACTGAAGCTTTCTTT.

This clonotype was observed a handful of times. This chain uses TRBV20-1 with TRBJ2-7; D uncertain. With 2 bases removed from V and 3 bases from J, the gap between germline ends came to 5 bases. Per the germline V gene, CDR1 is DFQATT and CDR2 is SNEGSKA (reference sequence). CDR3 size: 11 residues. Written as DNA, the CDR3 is TGCAGTGCTAGAATAGGCTACGAGCAGTACTTC. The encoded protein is CSARIGYEQYF.

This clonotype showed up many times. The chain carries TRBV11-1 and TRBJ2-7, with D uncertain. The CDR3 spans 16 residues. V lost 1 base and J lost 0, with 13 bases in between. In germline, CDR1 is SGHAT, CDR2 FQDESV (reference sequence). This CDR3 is CASSLDGSGSSYEQYF. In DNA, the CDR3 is TGTGCCAGCAGCTTAGATGGCAGTGGAAGCTCCTACGAGCAGTACTTC.

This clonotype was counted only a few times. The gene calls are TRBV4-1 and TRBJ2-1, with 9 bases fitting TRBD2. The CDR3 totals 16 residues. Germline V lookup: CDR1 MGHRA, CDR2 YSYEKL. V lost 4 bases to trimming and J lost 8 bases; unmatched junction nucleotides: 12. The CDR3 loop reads CASSPWVAGEFDEQFF. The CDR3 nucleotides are TGCGCCAGCAGCCCTTGGGTAGCGGGAGAATTTGATGAGCAGTTCTTC.

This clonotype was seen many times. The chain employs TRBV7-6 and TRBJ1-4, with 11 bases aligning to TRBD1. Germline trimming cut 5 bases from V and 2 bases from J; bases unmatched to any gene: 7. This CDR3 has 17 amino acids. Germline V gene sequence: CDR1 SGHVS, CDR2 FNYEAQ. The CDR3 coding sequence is TGTGCCAGCAGCCAGGGACAGGGGGTGGCGACTAATGAAAAACTGTTTTTT. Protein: CASSQGQGVATNEKLFF. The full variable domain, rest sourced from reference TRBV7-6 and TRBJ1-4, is GAGVSQSPRYKVTKRGQDVALRCDPISGHVSLYWYRQALGQGPEFLTYFNYEAQQDKSGLPNDRFSAERPEGSISTLTIQRTEQRDSAMYRCASSQGQGVATNEKLFFGSGTQLSVL.

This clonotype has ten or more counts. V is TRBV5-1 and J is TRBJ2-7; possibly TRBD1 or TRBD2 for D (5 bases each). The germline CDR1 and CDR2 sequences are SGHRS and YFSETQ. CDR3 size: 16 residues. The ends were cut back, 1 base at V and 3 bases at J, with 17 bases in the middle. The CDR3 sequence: CASSLTGTDADYEQYF. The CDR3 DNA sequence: TGCGCCAGCAGCTTGACCGGGACGGACGCCGACTACGAGCAGTACTTC.

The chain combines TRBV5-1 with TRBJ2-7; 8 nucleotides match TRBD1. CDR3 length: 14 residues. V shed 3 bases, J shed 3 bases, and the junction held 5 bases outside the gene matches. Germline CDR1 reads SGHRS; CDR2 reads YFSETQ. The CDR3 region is CASSWGTGDYEQYF. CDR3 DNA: TGCGCCAGCAGCTGGGGGACAGGAGACTACGAGCAGTACTTC.

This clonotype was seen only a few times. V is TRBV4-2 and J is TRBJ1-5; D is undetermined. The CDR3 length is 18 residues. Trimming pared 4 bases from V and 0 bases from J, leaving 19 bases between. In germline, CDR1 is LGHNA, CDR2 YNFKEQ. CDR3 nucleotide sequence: TGTGCCAGCAGCCCACGCAACCGGGCAGTCTATAGCAATCAGCCCCAGCATTTT. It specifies CASSPRNRAVYSNQPQHF.

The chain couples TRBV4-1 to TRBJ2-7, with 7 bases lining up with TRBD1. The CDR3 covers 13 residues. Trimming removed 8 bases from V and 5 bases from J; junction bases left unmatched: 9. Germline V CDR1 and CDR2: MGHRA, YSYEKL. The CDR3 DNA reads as TGCGCCAGCGGCTCAGGACAGGCCGACGAGCAGTACTTC. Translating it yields CASGSGQADEQYF.

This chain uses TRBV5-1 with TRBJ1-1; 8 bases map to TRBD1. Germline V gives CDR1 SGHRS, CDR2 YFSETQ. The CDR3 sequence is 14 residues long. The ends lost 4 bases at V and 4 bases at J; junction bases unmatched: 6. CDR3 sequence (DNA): TGCGCCAGCAGCGACGGACAGGGTGGCACTGAAGCTTTCTTT. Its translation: CASSDGQGGTEAFF.

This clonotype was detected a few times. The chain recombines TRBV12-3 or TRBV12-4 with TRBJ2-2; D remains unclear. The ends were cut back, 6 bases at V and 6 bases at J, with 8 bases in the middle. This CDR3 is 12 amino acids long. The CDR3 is CASRGGAGELFF. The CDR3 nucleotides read TGTGCCAGCAGAGGTGGGGCCGGGGAGCTGTTTTTT.

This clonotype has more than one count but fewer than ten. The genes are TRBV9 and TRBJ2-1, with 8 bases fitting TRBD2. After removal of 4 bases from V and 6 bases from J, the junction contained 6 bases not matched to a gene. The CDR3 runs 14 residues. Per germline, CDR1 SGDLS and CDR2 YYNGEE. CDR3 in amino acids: CASSSPGGANEQFF. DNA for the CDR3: TGTGCCAGCAGCTCACCCGGGGGGGCCAATGAGCAGTTCTTC.

The CDR3 region is CASSEGEKLFF. The DNA for the CDR3 is TGTGCCAGCAGCGAAGGTGAAAAACTGTTTTTT. The rearrangement joins TRBV5-5 to TRBJ1-4; D call uncertain. This CDR3 has 11 residues. Trimming took 4 bases from V and 7 from J, leaving 5 bases between them. Germline lookup yields CDR1 SGHKS and CDR2 YYEKEE (reference sequence).